The 8 T cell receptor beta chains below were found in one sample sequenced in a study of blood T cell repertoires in COVID-19. Using immunoSEQ multiplex PCR, the repertoire was profiled, and TCRdb retains in-frame clones only, with some absent. In the table there are some 490,000 clones, roughly nine tenths of which are singletons. The sequenced material came from PBMCs or T cells enriched from blood (not recorded which). Every receptor here comes from a woman aged 60 to 75 who had recovered from COVID-19.

The V call is TRBV19, the J call TRBJ2-2, with no clear D. Between the trimmed V and J ends, which lost 6 bases and 7 bases, there was a span of 12 bases. The CDR3 has 13 amino acids. Germline CDR1 LNHDA, CDR2 SQIVND (reference sequence). The CDR3 loop is CASSTRSLGELFF. CDR3 bases: TGTGCCAGTAGCACGCGTAGTCTCGGGGAGCTGTTTTTT.

The CDR3 DNA sequence: TGTGCCACCAGTGATACCTATCCGGGTATCCCAGATACGCAGTATTTT. This translates into CATSDTYPGIPDTQYF. The J gene is TRBJ2-3, the V gene TRBV24-1; D gene uncertain. V lost 3 bases and J 4 bases, leaving 16 bases between the germline ends. The CDR3 runs to 16 residues. In germline, CDR1 is KGHDR, CDR2 SFDVKD.

The CDR3 region is CASSGGGTNEKLFF. The CDR3, as DNA: TGTGCCAGCAGTGGGGGAGGAACTAATGAAAAACTGTTTTTT. This rearrangement joins TRBV28 to TRBJ1-4, with TRBD1 as a possible D gene (5 bases). Trimming removed 5 bases from V and 1 base from J, with 8 bases in between. Germline-derived CDR1 and CDR2 are MDHEN and SYDVKM. CDR3 length equals 14 residues.

Details on this clone: The same CDR3 can be traced to other DNA sequences in this sample. The rearrangement links TRBV6-5 to TRBJ1-1, with TRBD1 as a possible D gene (5 bases). In germline, CDR1 is MNHEY, CDR2 SVGAGI. The CDR3 extends over 13 amino acids. Trimming pared 5 bases from V and 5 bases from J, leaving 12 bases between. The CDR3 nucleotides read TGTGCCAGCAGTCGAACGGGGGGGACTGAAGCTTTCTTT. Protein product: CASSRTGGTEAFF.

The J gene is TRBJ2-7, the V gene TRBV29-1, with D possibly TRBD1 on 5 matching bases. The length of the CDR3 is 12 residues. The V and J ends lost 4 bases and 5 bases respectively, with 12 bases between them. The germline V gene encodes CDR1 SQVTM and CDR2 ANQGSEA. CDR3 DNA sequence: TGCAGCGTTGTAACAGGCTATGACGAGCAGTACTTC. Translated, it gives CSVVTGYDEQYF.

This clone was counted once. DNA for the CDR3: TGTGCCAGCAGCCAGCCAGGACAGGAGGTCGACACCGGGGAGCTGTTTTTT. Amino acids: CASSQPGQEVDTGELFF. The chain uses TRBV4-2 and TRBJ2-2, with 7 bases lining up with TRBD1. After removal of 3 bases from V and 3 bases from J, the junction contained 10 bases not matched to a gene. The CDR3 has 17 amino acids. CDR1 and CDR2 (germline): LGHNA, YNFKEQ.

The V gene is TRBV24-1, the J gene TRBJ2-3, with 10 positions matching TRBD1. V lost 0 bases, J lost 5 bases, and 10 bases stayed unmatched. The CDR3 runs to 18 residues. The V gene's germline CDR1 is KGHDR and CDR2 SFDVKD. CDR3 nucleotides: TGTGCCACCAGTGATTTGCAGTGGGACAGGGGCCGGGTAGATACGCAGTATTTT. Its protein product is CATSDLQWDRGRVDTQYF.

The V call is TRBV6-1, the J call TRBJ2-6; 9 nucleotides match TRBD1. Germline V gene sequence: CDR1 MNHNS, CDR2 SASEGT. The V segment lost 3 bases and the J segment 2 bases; nucleotides outside the gene matches: 5. The CDR3 sequence is 17 residues long. The CDR3 DNA reads TGTGCCAGCAGTGAGGTAGGGGACAGGGCTGGGGCCAACGTCCTGACTTTC. Encoded protein: CASSEVGDRAGANVLTF.